The entry that follows covers one T cell receptor beta chain sequence. Its antigen is unidentified. Trimming shortened V by 7 bases and J by 0 bases, and 18 bases separated the two germline ends. This CDR3 spans 16 amino acids. Germline lookup yields CDR1 SGHDT and CDR2 YYEEEE. The data originate from a study of post-analysis software for immune sequencing data. Study conclusions and caveats: About five TRBV segments occurring more often in patients than controls included TRBV5-6, TRBV5-1 and TRBV20-1.

Sequencing libraries made from TCR beta cDNA carried unique molecular identifiers. TCRdb used MiXCR to reprocess the PCR reads, holding one entry per CDR3 protein. The sample carries about 560,000 distinct CDR3 sequences, about 40% recorded once. This clonotype was obtained from a girl aged 10-17 years with multiple sclerosis. Sequences were obtained from blood. The rearrangement joins TRBV5-6 to TRBJ2-3; D is perhaps TRBD1 or TRBD2 (5 bases each). CDR3: CASVLTVGVSTDTQYF. CDR3 in DNA: TGTGCCAGCGTACTTACGGTGGGGGTCAGCACAGATACGCAGTATTTT.